This is a list of T cell receptor beta chains from one sample in a study of blood T cell repertoires in COVID-19. Profiling relied on immunoSEQ multiplex PCR, and the TCRdb table lists in-frame clones only, not all of them. The profile shows 200,000 to 250,000 clones, 82% of them singletons. What was sequenced was peripheral blood. The receptors stem from a woman aged 18-29 years with acute or convalescent COVID-19. The CDR3 runs from the conserved cysteine through the conserved F or W. D genes are given only for firm matches. Clone size is stated in some rows and not others, as once, few, many or a class when expanded.

J gene | CDR3 length | V gene | clone size | D gene | CDR3 DNA | CDR3 protein
TRBJ2-5 | 18 | TRBV3-1/TRBV3-2 | NA | TRBD2 | TGTGCCAGCAGCCAAGCTGCGGGAGGGCCGGATTCGAGAGAGACCCAGTACTTC | CASSQAAGGPDSRETQYF
TRBJ2-1 | 15 | TRBV18 | NA | TRBD2 | TGTGCCAGCTCACTTGGACTAGCGGGAGAGGAAGAGCAGTTCTTC | CASSLGLAGEEEQFF
TRBJ1-4 | 15 | TRBV7-9 | NA | NA | TGTGCCAGCAGCTTAGGCAGGGGAACTAATGAAAAACTGTTTTTT | CASSLGRGTNEKLFF
TRBJ2-1 | 14 | TRBV19 | once | TRBD2 | TGTGCCAGTAGTATAGCGGTAGCGGGCAATGAGCAGTTCTTC | CASSIAVAGNEQFF
TRBJ2-3 | 18 | TRBV5-8 | NA | NA | TGTGCCAGCAGCACAAAAACGGCAGGGTGGGATCGGACAGATACGCAGTATTTT | CASSTKTAGWDRTDTQYF
TRBJ2-3 | 12 | TRBV7-8 | NA | NA | TGTGCCAGCAGCCCGGGACTCTCAACGCAGTATTTT | CASSPGLSTQYF
TRBJ1-5 | 15 | TRBV9 | NA | NA | TGTGCCAGCAGCCCCGGGCAGGGTGGGAATCAGCCCCAGCATTTT | CASSPGQGGNQPQHF
TRBJ2-3 | 14 | TRBV6-5 | NA | NA | TGTGCCAGCAGGCGAGCGGCCCTCACAGATACGCAGTATTTT | CASRRAALTDTQYF
TRBJ1-2 | 12 | TRBV29-1 | NA | NA | TGCAGCGTTGATCACACTAACTATGGCTACACCTTC | CSVDHTNYGYTF
TRBJ1-4 | 16 | TRBV6-5 | NA | NA | TGTGCCAGCAGTTACTCCCGGCGGTCAACTAATGAAAAACTGTTTTTT | CASSYSRRSTNEKLFF
TRBJ2-2 | 16 | TRBV15 | NA | TRBD1 | TGTGCCACCAGCAGAGATCAGGGGGCGGACACCGGGGAGCTGTTTTTT | CATSRDQGADTGELFF
TRBJ1-4 | 14 | TRBV9 | NA | TRBD1 | TGTGCCAGCAGCGCCGGGACAGCCTATGAAAAACTGTTTTTT | CASSAGTAYEKLFF
TRBJ2-2 | 19 | TRBV7-3 | NA | TRBD2 | TGTGCCAGCAGCTTAATCCCCGGACTAGCGGGAGTGGACACCGGGGAGCTGTTTTTT | CASSLIPGLAGVDTGELFF
TRBJ2-2 | 15 | TRBV11-3 | NA | TRBD1 | TGTGCCAGCAGCCACCGACAGGGGGGGACCGGGGAGCTGTTTTTT | CASSHRQGGTGELFF
TRBJ2-3 | 15 | TRBV14 | NA | TRBD1 | TGTGCCAGCAGCCCGAGGACAGGGGGAACAGATACGCAGTATTTT | CASSPRTGGTDTQYF
TRBJ2-5 | 18 | TRBV7-9 | NA | TRBD2 | TGTGCCAGCAGCTTCGTTCCTTTAGCGGGAGGGGGTCGAGAGACCCAGTACTTC | CASSFVPLAGGGRETQYF
TRBJ1-6 | 13 | TRBV28 | NA | NA | TGTGCCAGCAGTACTCACTTGGATTCACCCCTCCACTTT | CASSTHLDSPLHF
TRBJ2-1 | 17 | TRBV6-2/TRBV6-3 | NA | TRBD1 | TGTGCCAGCAGCCCTGGACAGGGGGGAAGCTCCTACAATGAGCAGTTCTTC | CASSPGQGGSSYNEQFF
TRBJ2-3 | 17 | TRBV5-1 | NA | TRBD2 | TGCGCCAGCAGCTTGGACGGGACTAGCCCGAGCACAGATACGCAGTATTTT | CASSLDGTSPSTDTQYF
TRBJ1-5 | 16 | TRBV19 | NA | NA | TGTGCCAGTAGTCCGCGACAGGCCTATAGCAATCAGCCCCAGCATTTT | CASSPRQAYSNQPQHF
TRBJ1-5 | 13 | TRBV7-3 | once | NA | TGTGCCAGCAGCTTACAGAGCGGGCAGCCCCAGCATTTT | CASSLQSGQPQHF
TRBJ2-7 | 15 | TRBV5-4 | NA | TRBD1 | TGTGCCAGCAGCGGCGGACAGGGGAGTGCCTACGAGCAGTACTTC | CASSGGQGSAYEQYF